A selection of T cell receptor beta chains follows, all from one sample in a study of T cells in Graves' hyperthyroidism and ophthalmopathy. One entry per CDR3 protein, called by TCRdb with MiXCR from the multiplex PCR reads. The table has 490,000 or so distinct CDR3 sequences, roughly a sixth seen once. Sequencing was performed on blood. These receptors were taken from a woman aged 25 to 39 with Graves' ophthalmopathy. Both conserved end residues are part of each CDR3.

j_call cdr3_length v_call cdr3_aa
TRBJ2-5 16 TRBV2 CASTYLAGGSSGTQYF
TRBJ2-1 18 TRBV4-3 CASSQVFRLGTSYDEQFF
TRBJ2-7 13 TRBV19 CASSIDLRYEQYF
TRBJ2-7 15 TRBV9 CASNEAAGSSYEQYF
TRBJ1-4 16 TRBV3-1 CASSSRLGQQNEKLFF
TRBJ2-2 13 TRBV20-1 CSASAPGTGELFF
TRBJ1-2 14 TRBV20-1 CSARRPGGSYGYTF
TRBJ1-2 14 TRBV7-8 CASSPRTVSYGYTF
TRBJ2-3 17 TRBV30 CAWSIPMSGRRADTQYF
TRBJ2-7 14 TRBV6-5 CASSFTTGSYEQYF
TRBJ2-6 16 TRBV5-5 CASSLGRTAGANVLTF
TRBJ2-5 13 TRBV7-2 CASSRGKEETQYF
TRBJ1-4 16 TRBV20-1 CSARVWGELSNEKLFF
TRBJ1-2 14 TRBV7-2 CASSFGRGGYGYTF
TRBJ2-7 16 TRBV7-9 CASSLGGLAGVSEQYF
TRBJ2-1 13 TRBV7-3 CASSTSQNNEQFF
TRBJ2-5 16 TRBV19 CASRDGRTSGQETQYF
TRBJ1-4 15 TRBV5-6 CASSFGTATNEKLFF
TRBJ2-7 15 TRBV25-1 CASSNRDRAPYEQYF
TRBJ2-1 16 TRBV10-3 CAISEAGLQRGGEQFF
TRBJ2-5 15 TRBV19 CASSINGAYQETQYF
TRBJ1-1 16 TRBV19 CASTPFRDRKNTEAFF
TRBJ2-1 14 TRBV5-1 CASSLGQVVEEQFF
TRBJ2-1 14 TRBV2 CASVSGRRDNEQFF
TRBJ1-4 11 TRBV20-1 CSLQGNEKLFF
TRBJ2-2 13 TRBV28 CASSLLTAGELFF
TRBJ2-7 10 TRBV7-9 CASNQSEQYF
TRBJ2-1 15 TRBV18 CASSLTGTANNEQFF
TRBJ2-3 17 TRBV19 CASSMAHGQGYTDTQYF